This passage covers 13 T cell receptor beta chains from one sample sequenced in a study of T cells in Graves' hyperthyroidism and ophthalmopathy. The investigators amplified TCR beta CDR3 regions from RNA transcripts. The primer set for the first-round RT-PCR of the TCR CDR3 was HTBI. Each CDR3 protein gets one entry after TCRdb re-called the multiplex PCR reads with MiXCR. The data show around 350,000 distinct CDR3 sequences, with about 17% seen just once and roughly 35% held by the top ten. The sample comprised blood. The source of these receptors is a woman in her twenties or thirties with Graves' hyperthyroidism that later progressed to Graves' ophthalmopathy.

About this clonotype itself: This could be a read error, since a much larger clone is one nucleotide away. The CDR3 loop is CASSYGPNTEAFF. The CDR3, as DNA: TGTGCCAGCAGTTACGGACCGAACACTGAAGCTTTCTTT. This chain joins TRBV6-5 and TRBJ1-1; no reliable D call. CDR3 length: 13 residues. V was trimmed by 2 bases and J by 1 base, leaving 5 bases between them. Germline loops: CDR1 MNHEY, CDR2 SVGAGI.

This clonotype was seen many times. The V gene is TRBV7-2, the J gene TRBJ2-3; D may match TRBD1 or TRBD2 (5 bases each). The CDR3 covers 13 residues. Germline V gene sequence: CDR1 SGHTA, CDR2 FQGNSA. The V end was cut by 5 bases, the J end by 5 bases, with 11 bases between. CDR3 amino acids: CASSLRDGDTQYF. The DNA for the CDR3 is TGTGCCAGCAGCCTACGGGACGGAGATACGCAGTATTTT.

This clonotype has just a few counts. The V gene is TRBV19, the J gene TRBJ1-1; TRBD1 is a possible D gene (6 bases). CDR3 length equals 17 residues. Germline loops: CDR1 LNHDA, CDR2 SQIVND (reference sequence). The V end was cut by 3 bases, the J end by 0 bases, with 17 bases between. CDR3 loop: CASSIWQGSTMNTEAFF. The CDR3 nucleotides read TGTGCCAGTAGTATCTGGCAGGGGTCTACGATGAACACTGAAGCTTTCTTT.

The gene calls are TRBV30 and TRBJ1-5; no reliable D call. In germline, CDR1 is GTSNPN, CDR2 SVGIG (reference sequence). The length of the CDR3 is 14 residues. V was cut by 1 base and J by 0 bases, with 7 bases left in between. CDR3 DNA: TGTGCCTGGAGTGCGACACATAGCAATCAGCCCCAGCATTTT. Encoded protein: CAWSATHSNQPQHF.

The rearrangement joins TRBV3-1 to TRBJ2-1; 10 bases align to TRBD2. The CDR3 has 16 amino acids. Trimming cost V 4 bases and J 5 bases; bases outside gene matches: 8. Germline values: CDR1 LGHDT, CDR2 YNNKEL (reference sequence). The CDR3 loop is CASSRPSGSLDNEQFF. CDR3 DNA sequence: TGTGCCAGCAGCCGGCCTAGCGGGAGTCTGGACAATGAGCAGTTCTTC.

This clonotype was seen at least ten times. V usage is TRBV2 and J usage is TRBJ1-5; no firm D call. Germline V gene lookup returns CDR1 SNHLY and CDR2 FYNNEI. Trimming pared 6 bases from V and 2 bases from J, leaving 8 bases between. There are 13 residues in the CDR3. In DNA form, the CDR3 reads TGTGCCAGCAGGAGTTCGGGCAATCAGCCCCAGCATTTT. Its protein product is CASRSSGNQPQHF.

This rearrangement joins TRBV20-1 to TRBJ2-2; 8 bases align to TRBD2. After removal of 0 bases from V and 3 bases from J, the junction contained 9 bases not matched to a gene. CDR1 and CDR2 (germline): DFQATT, SNEGSKA (reference sequence). The CDR3 runs 17 residues. Written as DNA, the CDR3 is TGCAGTGCTAGAGATGAATTCCGGGGGGGCCACACCGGGGAGCTGTTTTTT. This encodes CSARDEFRGGHTGELFF.

The J gene is TRBJ2-1, the V gene TRBV28; D not certain. This CDR3 is built from 15 residues. V was trimmed by 6 bases and J by 7 bases, leaving 19 bases between them. Per germline, CDR1 MDHEN and CDR2 SYDVKM. For the CDR3, the DNA is TGTGCCAGCAGGGCAACCTTTATCTACGAGAATGAGCAGTTCTTC. The encoded protein is CASRATFIYENEQFF. Full variable domain (outside the CDR3, taken from reference TRBV28 and TRBJ2-1): DVKVTQSSRYLVKRTGEKVFLECVQDMDHENMFWYRQDPGLGLRLIYFSYDVKMKEKGDIPEGYSVSREKKERFSLILESASTNQTSMYLCASRATFIYENEQFFGPGTRLTVL.

At least ten counts were recorded for this clonotype. The chain uses TRBV10-3 and TRBJ2-3, with 8 positions matching TRBD2. After removal of 10 bases from V and 0 bases from J, the junction contained 6 bases not matched to a gene. Germline values: CDR1 ENHRY, CDR2 SYGVKD. CDR3 length equals 14 residues. The CDR3 bases are TGTGCCACTTCAGCGGGAGCTAGCACAGATACGCAGTATTTT. This gives the protein CATSAGASTDTQYF.

The chain links TRBV6-2 or TRBV6-3 to TRBJ2-5, with 7 bases lining up with TRBD2. From germline, CDR1 is MNHEY and CDR2 SVGEGT. V was clipped by 3 bases and J by 0 bases; unmatched bases: 10. The length of the CDR3 is 17 residues. CDR3 sequence (DNA): TGTGCCAGCAGTTATAGTGGCAGGCTAGCGGACCAAGAGACCCAGTACTTC. Its translation: CASSYSGRLADQETQYF.

This clonotype was observed at least ten times. The chain has TRBV6-1 and TRBJ2-7; maybe TRBD2 (5 bases). V was cut by 10 bases and J by 5 bases, with 12 bases left in between. This CDR3 is 11 amino acids long. Germline V CDR1 and CDR2: MNHNS, SASEGT. The CDR3 bases are TGTGCCACCCTAGGCGGGCACGAGCAGTACTTC. Its translation: CATLGGHEQYF.

This clonotype occurred many times. V and J are TRBV6-1 and TRBJ2-7, with D perhaps being TRBD1 or TRBD2 (5 bases each). Between the trimmed V and J ends, which lost 5 bases and 2 bases, there was a span of 19 bases. Germline V lookup: CDR1 MNHNS, CDR2 SASEGT. CDR3 length: 16 amino acids. The CDR3 bases are TGTGCCAGCAGTACCCTGCCAGGGACGAGTACCTACGAGCAGTACTTC. This codes for CASSTLPGTSTYEQYF.

This clonotype was counted many times. The chain recombines TRBV5-8 with TRBJ1-1; perhaps TRBD1 as D (5 bases). The CDR3 totals 15 residues. V lost 2 bases to trimming and J lost 3 bases, with 14 bases between them. CDR1 SGHTS and CDR2 YDEGEE come from the germline V gene. CDR3 DNA: TGTGCCAGCAGCTTAAGAGGGACGGAGTACACTGAAGCTTTCTTT. This sequence encodes CASSLRGTEYTEAFF.